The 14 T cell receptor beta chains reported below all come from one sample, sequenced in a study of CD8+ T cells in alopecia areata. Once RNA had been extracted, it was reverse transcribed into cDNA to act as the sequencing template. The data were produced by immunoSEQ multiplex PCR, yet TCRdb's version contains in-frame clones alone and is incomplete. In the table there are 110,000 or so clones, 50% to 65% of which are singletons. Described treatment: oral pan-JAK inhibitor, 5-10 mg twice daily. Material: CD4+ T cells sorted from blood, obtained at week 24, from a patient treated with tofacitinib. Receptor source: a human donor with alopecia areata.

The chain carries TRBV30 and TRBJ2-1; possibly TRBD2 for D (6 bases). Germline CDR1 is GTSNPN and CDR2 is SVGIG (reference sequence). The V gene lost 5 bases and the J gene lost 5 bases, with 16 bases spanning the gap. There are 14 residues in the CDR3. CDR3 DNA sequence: TGTGCCTGGGCTCGGGGCGGGGTCAACAATGAGCAGTTCTTC. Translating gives CAWARGGVNNEQFF.

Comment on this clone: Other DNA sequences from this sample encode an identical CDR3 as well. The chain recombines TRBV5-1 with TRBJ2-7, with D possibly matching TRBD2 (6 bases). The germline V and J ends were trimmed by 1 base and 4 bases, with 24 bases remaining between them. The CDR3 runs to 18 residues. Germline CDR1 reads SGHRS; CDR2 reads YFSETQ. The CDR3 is CASSLQRALTHPQYEQYF. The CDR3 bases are TGCGCCAGCAGCTTGCAGCGGGCGCTCACCCACCCTCAGTACGAGCAGTACTTC. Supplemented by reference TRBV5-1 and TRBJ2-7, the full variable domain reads KAGVTQTPRYLIKTRGQQVTLSCSPISGHRSVSWYQQTPGQGLQFLFEYFSETQRNKGNFPGRFSGRQFSNSRSEMNVSTLELGDSALYLCASSLQRALTHPQYEQYFGPGTRLTVT.

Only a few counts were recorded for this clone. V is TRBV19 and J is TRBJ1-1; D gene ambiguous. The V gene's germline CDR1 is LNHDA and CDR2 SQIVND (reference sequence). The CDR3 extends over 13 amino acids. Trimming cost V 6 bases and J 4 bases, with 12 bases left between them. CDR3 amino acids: CASSRRGVTEAFF. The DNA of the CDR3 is TGTGCCAGTAGCCGACGGGGTGTCACTGAAGCTTTCTTT.

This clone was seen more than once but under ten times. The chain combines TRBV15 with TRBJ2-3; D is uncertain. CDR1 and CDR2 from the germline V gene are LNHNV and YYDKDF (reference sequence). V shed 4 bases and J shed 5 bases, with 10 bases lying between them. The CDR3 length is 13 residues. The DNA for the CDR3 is TGTGCCACCAGCACCCGTTCCCTAGATACGCAGTATTTT. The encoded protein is CATSTRSLDTQYF.

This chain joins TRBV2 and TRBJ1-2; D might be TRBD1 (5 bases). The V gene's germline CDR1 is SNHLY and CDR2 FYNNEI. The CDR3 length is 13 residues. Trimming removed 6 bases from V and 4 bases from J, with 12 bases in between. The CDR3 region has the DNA TGTGCCAGCAGCCTACAGGCGGCCTATGGCTACACCTTC. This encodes CASSLQAAYGYTF.

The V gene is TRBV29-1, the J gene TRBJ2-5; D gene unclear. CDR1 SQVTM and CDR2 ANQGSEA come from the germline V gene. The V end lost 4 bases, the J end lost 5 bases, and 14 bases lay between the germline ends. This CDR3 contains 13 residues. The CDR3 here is CSVVQNLGETQYF. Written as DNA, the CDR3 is TGCAGCGTTGTTCAAAATCTGGGGGAGACCCAGTACTTC.

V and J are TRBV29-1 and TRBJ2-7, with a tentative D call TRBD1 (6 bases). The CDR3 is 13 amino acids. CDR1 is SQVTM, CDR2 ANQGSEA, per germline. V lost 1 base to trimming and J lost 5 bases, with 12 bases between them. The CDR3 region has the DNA TGCAGCGTTGAAGGTAACGCAGGGGACGAGCAGTACTTC. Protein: CSVEGNAGDEQYF.

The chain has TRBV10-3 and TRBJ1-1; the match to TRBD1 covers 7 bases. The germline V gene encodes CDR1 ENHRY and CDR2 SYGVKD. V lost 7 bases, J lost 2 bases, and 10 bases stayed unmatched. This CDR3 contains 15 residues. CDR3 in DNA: TGTGCCATCAAGGAGGGGGCGCTTCCAAACACTGAAGCTTTCTTT. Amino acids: CAIKEGALPNTEAFF.

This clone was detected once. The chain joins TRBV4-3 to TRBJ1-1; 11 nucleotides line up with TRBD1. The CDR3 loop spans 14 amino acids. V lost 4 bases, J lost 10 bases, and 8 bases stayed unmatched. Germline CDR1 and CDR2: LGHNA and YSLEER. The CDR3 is CASSRGQGDSGAFF. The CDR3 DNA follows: TGCGCCAGCAGCCGGGGACAGGGGGATAGTGGAGCTTTCTTT.

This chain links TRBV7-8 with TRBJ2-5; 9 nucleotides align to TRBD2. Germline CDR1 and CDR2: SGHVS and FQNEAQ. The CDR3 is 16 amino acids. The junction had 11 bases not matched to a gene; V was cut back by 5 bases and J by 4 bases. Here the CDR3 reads CASSPSLRGGGETQYF. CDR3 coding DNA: TGTGCCAGCAGCCCCTCCCTGCGGGGGGGCGGAGAGACCCAGTACTTC.

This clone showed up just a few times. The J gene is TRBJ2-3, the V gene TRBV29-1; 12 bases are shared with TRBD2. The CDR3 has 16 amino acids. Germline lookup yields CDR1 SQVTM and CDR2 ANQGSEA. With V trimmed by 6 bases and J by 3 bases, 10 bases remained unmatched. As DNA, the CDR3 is TGCAGCGTCGGAATCGGACTAGCGGGGTTTACAGATACGCAGTATTTT. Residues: CSVGIGLAGFTDTQYF.

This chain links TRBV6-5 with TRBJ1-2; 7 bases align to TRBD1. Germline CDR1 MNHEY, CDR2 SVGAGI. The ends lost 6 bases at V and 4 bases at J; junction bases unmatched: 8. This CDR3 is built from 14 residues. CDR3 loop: CASRQGGAGYGYTF. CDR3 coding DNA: TGTGCCAGCAGGCAAGGGGGCGCGGGCTATGGCTACACCTTC.

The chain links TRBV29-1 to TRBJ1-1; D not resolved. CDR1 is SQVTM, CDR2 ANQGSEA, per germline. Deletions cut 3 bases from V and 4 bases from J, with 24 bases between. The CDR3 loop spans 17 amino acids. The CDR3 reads CSVDHVSVTGRITEAFF. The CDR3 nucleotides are TGCAGCGTTGACCACGTATCGGTCACTGGGCGGATCACTGAAGCTTTCTTT.

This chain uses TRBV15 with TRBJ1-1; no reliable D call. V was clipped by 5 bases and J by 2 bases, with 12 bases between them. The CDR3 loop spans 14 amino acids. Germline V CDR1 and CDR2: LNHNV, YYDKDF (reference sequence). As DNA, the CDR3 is TGTGCCACCAGCCCGAGATCAGTAAACACTGAAGCTTTCTTT. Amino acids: CATSPRSVNTEAFF.